This T cell receptor (beta chain) is from a study of blood T cell repertoires in COVID-19. Individuals drawn from around 25 US areas were roughly 18 to 89 years old. Participants reported their clinical history, and cohort assignment relied on those reports. The CDR3 contains 13 residues. V dropped 7 bases and J dropped 8; count of bases not matched to a gene: 9. Germline lookup yields CDR1 WNHNN and CDR2 SYGVQD (reference sequence). How the authors handled the data: Amplification from reference gene primers served as the basis for estimated nucleated cell counts. Assay: immunoSEQ multiplex PCR; the TCRdb copy retains only in-frame clones and omits some. V, J and clone size reflect that table, while D and trimming were determined from the DNA. The top ten hold about 1.5% of the sample, which has roughly 400,000 clones, about 88% seen once.

The sequence came from a woman aged 18-29 years who had been exposed to COVID-19. The J gene is TRBJ1-1, the V gene TRBV10-1; 8 bases match TRBD1. Sequencing was performed on PBMCs or T cells enriched from blood (not recorded which). The DNA of the CDR3 is TGCGCCAGCACGGGACAGGAAGGCGGCGAAGCTTTCTTT. Its translation: CASTGQEGGEAFF.